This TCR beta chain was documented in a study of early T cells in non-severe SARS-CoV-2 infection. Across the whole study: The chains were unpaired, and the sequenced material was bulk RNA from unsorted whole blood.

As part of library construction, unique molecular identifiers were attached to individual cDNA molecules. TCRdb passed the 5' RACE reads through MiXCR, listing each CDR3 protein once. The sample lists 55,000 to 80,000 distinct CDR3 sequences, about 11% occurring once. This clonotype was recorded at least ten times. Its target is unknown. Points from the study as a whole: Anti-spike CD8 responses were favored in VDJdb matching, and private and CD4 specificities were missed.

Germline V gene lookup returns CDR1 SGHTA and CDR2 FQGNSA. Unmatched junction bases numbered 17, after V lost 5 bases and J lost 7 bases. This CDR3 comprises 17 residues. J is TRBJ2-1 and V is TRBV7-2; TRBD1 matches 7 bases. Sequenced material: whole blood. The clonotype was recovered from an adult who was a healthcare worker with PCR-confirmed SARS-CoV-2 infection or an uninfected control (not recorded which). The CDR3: CASSVGAETGPRNEQFF. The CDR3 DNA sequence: TGTGCCAGCAGCGTAGGCGCCGAGACAGGGCCCCGTAATGAGCAGTTCTTC.